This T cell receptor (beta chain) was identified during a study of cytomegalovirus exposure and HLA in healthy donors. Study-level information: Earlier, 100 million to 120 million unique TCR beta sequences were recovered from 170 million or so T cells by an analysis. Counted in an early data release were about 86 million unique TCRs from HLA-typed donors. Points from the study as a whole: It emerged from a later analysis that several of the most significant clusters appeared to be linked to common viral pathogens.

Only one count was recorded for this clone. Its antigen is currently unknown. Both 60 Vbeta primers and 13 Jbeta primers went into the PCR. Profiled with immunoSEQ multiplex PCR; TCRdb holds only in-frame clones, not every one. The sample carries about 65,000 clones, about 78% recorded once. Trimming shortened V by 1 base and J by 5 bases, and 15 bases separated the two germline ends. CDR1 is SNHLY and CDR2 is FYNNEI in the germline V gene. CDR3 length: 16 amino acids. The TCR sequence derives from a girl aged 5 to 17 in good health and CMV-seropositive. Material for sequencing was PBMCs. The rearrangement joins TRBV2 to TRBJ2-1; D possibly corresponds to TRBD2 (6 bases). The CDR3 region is CASSEVGGKGHNEQFF. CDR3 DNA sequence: TGTGCCAGCAGTGAAGTCGGGGGAAAGGGACACAATGAGCAGTTCTTC.